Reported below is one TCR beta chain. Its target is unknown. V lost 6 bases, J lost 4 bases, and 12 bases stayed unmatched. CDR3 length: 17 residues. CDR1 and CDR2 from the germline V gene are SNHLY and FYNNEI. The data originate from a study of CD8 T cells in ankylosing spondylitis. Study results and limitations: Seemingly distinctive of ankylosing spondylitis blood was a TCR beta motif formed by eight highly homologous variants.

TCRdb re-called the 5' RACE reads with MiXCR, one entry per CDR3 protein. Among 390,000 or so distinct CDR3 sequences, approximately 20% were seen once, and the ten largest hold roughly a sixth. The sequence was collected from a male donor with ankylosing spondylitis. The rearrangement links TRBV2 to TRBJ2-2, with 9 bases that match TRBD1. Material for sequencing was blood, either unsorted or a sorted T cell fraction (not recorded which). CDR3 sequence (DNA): TGTGCCAGCAGGGGACAGGGTTTCGCCCTCGCCACCGGGGAGCTGTTTTTT. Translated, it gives CASRGQGFALATGELFF.